The next 13 T cell receptor beta chains were all read from a single sample in a study of early T cells in non-severe SARS-CoV-2 infection. One entry per CDR3 protein, called by TCRdb with MiXCR from the 5' RACE reads. The sample has 35,000 to 45,000 distinct CDR3 sequences, 5% to 6.5% seen once. The source material was whole blood. All receptors come from an adult who was a healthcare worker with PCR-confirmed SARS-CoV-2 infection or an uninfected control (not recorded which).

This clonotype occurred many times. The chain has TRBV12-3 or TRBV12-4 and TRBJ1-2; D is possibly TRBD1 (5 bases). Trimming shortened V by 4 bases and J by 6 bases, and 12 bases separated the two germline ends. The CDR3 extends over 13 amino acids. CDR3 nucleotides: TGTGCCAGCAGTTCAAGAGGCAGGGATGGCTACACCTTC. Its translation: CASSSRGRDGYTF.

This clonotype turned up a few times. The CDR3 nucleotides are TGTGCCAGCACATCCTCCTGGGGGGTTGACGCCAAAAACATTCAGTACTTC. Translating gives CASTSSWGVDAKNIQYF. The chain uses TRBV28 and TRBJ2-4; TRBD2 might be the D (6 bases). Germline CDR1 and CDR2: MDHEN and SYDVKM. V gave up 7 bases and J gave up 1 base, with 20 bases separating them. The CDR3 sequence is 17 residues long.

The rearrangement links TRBV12-3 or TRBV12-4 to TRBJ2-3; D is undetermined. The CDR3 has 11 residues. V lost 4 bases and J lost 5, with 4 bases in between. For the CDR3, the DNA is TGTGCCAGCAGTTCAGGAGATACGCAGTATTTT. Translated: CASSSGDTQYF.

The chain links TRBV13 to TRBJ2-3, with 13 bases matching TRBD2. Looked up from germline, CDR1 is PRHDT and CDR2 is FYEKMQ (reference sequence). This CDR3 comprises 14 residues. The V segment lost 4 bases and the J segment 5 bases; nucleotides outside the gene matches: 0. For the CDR3, the DNA is TGTGCCAGCAGCTGGACTAGCGGGGGAGATACGCAGTATTTT. It specifies CASSWTSGGDTQYF.

J is TRBJ2-2 and V is TRBV19, with no clear D. The CDR3 sequence is 15 residues long. Trimming cost V 3 bases and J 7 bases, with 15 bases left between them. Per the germline V gene, CDR1 is LNHDA and CDR2 is SQIVND (reference sequence). Here the CDR3 reads CASSMAAGMGGELFF. The DNA of the CDR3 is TGTGCCAGTAGTATGGCGGCAGGAATGGGCGGGGAGCTGTTTTTT.

This clonotype was counted ten times or more. CDR3 nucleotides: TGTGCCAGCAGCGGGGTCCCGTTCCCTCCTGAAAAACTGTTTTTT. It translates to CASSGVPFPPEKLFF. This chain joins TRBV11-2 and TRBJ1-4; D gene unclear. Trimming removed 5 bases from V and 7 bases from J, with 17 bases in between. CDR3 size: 15 residues. Germline lookup yields CDR1 SGHAT and CDR2 FQNNGV.

The sample holds a few counts of this clonotype. The J gene is TRBJ2-3, the V gene TRBV5-1; a weak D match, TRBD2 (5 bases). Per germline, CDR1 SGHRS and CDR2 YFSETQ. The CDR3 is made up of 14 amino acids. V was shortened by 4 bases and J by 2 bases, with 11 bases between the two germline ends. The CDR3 loop is CASSRASITDTQYF. Here the CDR3 DNA reads TGCGCCAGCAGCAGGGCTAGCATCACAGATACGCAGTATTTT.

In its sample, this clonotype was seen many times. The rearrangement joins TRBV5-1 to TRBJ2-3; the match to TRBD2 covers 14 bases. CDR1 is SGHRS, CDR2 YFSETQ, per germline. The CDR3 is 19 amino acids. The J segment lost 0 bases and the V segment lost 5 bases, leaving 11 bases of the junction unmatched. The CDR3 loop is CASRMAGTSGSFSTDTQYF. As DNA, the CDR3 is TGCGCCAGCAGAATGGCCGGGACTAGCGGGAGTTTTAGCACAGATACGCAGTATTTT.

This clonotype was recorded at least ten times. The CDR3 DNA reads TGTGCCAGCAGTTTTGGCAGGAACACTGAAGCTTTCTTT. Translating it yields CASSFGRNTEAFF. The chain carries TRBV28 and TRBJ1-1; D ambiguous. Germline CDR1 and CDR2: MDHEN and SYDVKM. This CDR3 region has 13 residues. V lost 3 bases and J lost 1, with 6 bases in between.

The chain combines TRBV2 with TRBJ2-3; D not certain. Germline values: CDR1 SNHLY, CDR2 FYNNEI. V was clipped by 5 bases and J by 2 bases, with 14 bases between them. The CDR3 runs 15 residues. CDR3 region: CASSRVSELTDTQYF. As DNA, the CDR3 is TGTGCCAGCAGTCGTGTGTCCGAGCTCACAGATACGCAGTATTTT.

This clonotype was seen ten or more times. CDR3 residues: CSVEDRLVSYNEQFF. The CDR3 DNA sequence: TGCAGCGTTGAAGATAGACTAGTATCCTACAATGAGCAGTTCTTC. This rearrangement joins TRBV29-1 to TRBJ2-1, with D tentatively TRBD2 (6 bases). The germline gives CDR1 SQVTM, CDR2 ANQGSEA. Between the trimmed V and J ends, which lost 0 bases and 1 base, there was a span of 10 bases. CDR3 length equals 15 residues.

This clonotype occurred a few times. The chain couples TRBV7-2 to TRBJ2-5; 11 nucleotides match TRBD2. Germline V gene data show CDR1 as SGHTA and CDR2 as FQGNSA. The CDR3 extends over 16 amino acids. V was pared by 5 bases and J by 2 bases, with 7 bases of the junction left unmatched. Here the CDR3 DNA reads TGTGCCAGCAGCCTCCATCGACTAGCGGGGCAAGAGACCCAGTACTTC. It specifies CASSLHRLAGQETQYF.

In its sample, this clonotype was seen many times. This chain uses TRBV6-2 or TRBV6-3 with TRBJ2-4; 7 bases align to TRBD1. Germline assignment: CDR1 MNHEY and CDR2 SVGEGT. There are 19 residues in the CDR3. V trimming: 6 bases; J trimming: 0 bases; junction bases outside the gene matches: 17. This CDR3 is CASRRSGQGQGVAKNIQYF. The DNA of the CDR3 is TGTGCCAGCAGGAGAAGTGGCCAGGGCCAGGGGGTAGCCAAAAACATTCAGTACTTC.